This T cell receptor (beta chain) was retrieved from a study of T cell responses to AZD1222 COVID-19 vaccine. To note about this clone: Its matching antigen is unknown. In the same sample, other DNA sequences code for this CDR3.

Study-level points and caveats: Close to half of all spike-specific TCRs reportedly target regions of the variants that are unmutated.

Clones were sequenced by immunoSEQ multiplex PCR, and TCRdb holds only the in-frame ones, with some missing. Of fewer than 200,000 clones in the sample, roughly 92% were seen once. J was trimmed by 3 bases and V by 6 bases; bases with no gene match: 1. Germline loops: CDR1 WSHSY, CDR2 SAAADI. The CDR3 consists of 14 residues. The receptor comes from an adult who received the AZD1222 COVID-19 vaccine. The chain is built from TRBV10-2 and TRBJ2-7, with TRBD2 matching over 14 bases. The sample in question was peripheral blood, obtained 28 days after the second AZD1222 dose. CDR3 sequence: CASRGLAGGYEQYF. The CDR3 coding sequence is TGCGCCAGCAGAGGACTAGCGGGAGGCTACGAGCAGTACTTC.